This is a list of T cell receptor beta chains from one sample in a study of CD8 T cells in Susac syndrome. One entry per CDR3 protein results from TCRdb running MiXCR on the immunoSEQ multiplex PCR reads. Among approximately 230,000 distinct CDR3 sequences listed, around 95% were seen once. Material: CD4+ T cells from PBMCs. The receptors were gathered from a human donor with multiple sclerosis. Both conserved end residues are trimmed from each CDR3. The order of the fields is V gene, J gene, CDR3 protein.

TRBV7-9	TRBJ1-1	ASSLSGQGSTEAF
TRBV28	TRBJ2-7	ASIRQGAIYEQY
TRBV5-6	TRBJ2-3	ASSWGTVDTQY
TRBV4-2	TRBJ1-1	ASSQRAAVDTEAF
TRBV6-1	TRBJ1-5	ASSEGGFRDQPQH
TRBV19	TRBJ1-3	ASSTQGAGYTIY
TRBV24-1	TRBJ1-1	ATSDWGSETEAF
TRBV20-1	TRBJ2-3	SARGRAGTDTQY
TRBV27	TRBJ1-2	ASSLFPGGYGYT
TRBV10-2	TRBJ2-2	ASSKLGLAGANTGELF
TRBV15	TRBJ2-4	ATSRDSGTRGIQY
TRBV18	TRBJ2-3	ASSPRQTPSTDTQY
TRBV6-5	TRBJ2-5	ASSYLETQY
TRBV13	TRBJ1-1	ASSLGGRSMNTEAF
TRBV12-3/TRBV12-4	TRBJ1-5	ASSATGLKPQH
TRBV28	TRBJ1-5	ASSPAGFSQPQH
TRBV12-3/TRBV12-4	TRBJ2-4	ASSPPSVNIQY
TRBV4-2	NA	ASSQEEGAQF
TRBV30	TRBJ1-2	AWSATGFGYT
TRBV20-1	TRBJ2-2	SATGRKKNTGELF
TRBV4-1	TRBJ1-1	ASSQILGLTLDTEAF
TRBV6-1	TRBJ1-2	ASSDSGTAIGGYT
TRBV11-1	TRBJ2-2	ASSPRMGHRNTGELF